Below are 27 T cell receptor beta chains sequenced from a single sample in a study of early T cells in non-severe SARS-CoV-2 infection. Each CDR3 protein is one row after TCRdb ran MiXCR on the 5' RACE reads. Among some 89,000 distinct CDR3 sequences, approximately 10% were seen once, and the ten largest hold around 4.7%. The material sequenced was whole blood, taken at baseline. The receptors were sampled from an adult who was a healthcare worker with PCR-confirmed SARS-CoV-2 infection or an uninfected control (not recorded which).

For the CDR3, the DNA is TGCAGTGCCGGCGCGAACACCGGGGAGCTGTTTTTT. This codes for CSAGANTGELFF. This sequence joins TRBV29-1 and TRBJ2-2; unclear D gene. Germline values: CDR1 SQVTM, CDR2 ANQGSEA. The CDR3 has 12 amino acids.

V usage is TRBV5-1 and J usage is TRBJ2-1; D call uncertain. Trimming cost V 4 bases and J 10 bases, with 12 bases left between them. Germline CDR1 reads SGHRS; CDR2 reads YFSETQ. This CDR3 region has 12 residues. The DNA for the CDR3 is TGCGCCAGCAGCATGGGCACCCGGGAGCAGTTCTTC. As protein: CASSMGTREQFF.

This clonotype came up a few times. The V and J genes are TRBV25-1 and TRBJ2-3, with D uncertain. The CDR3 sequence is 13 residues long. Trimming left V 8 bases short and J 1 base short, with 10 bases between. The germline V gene has CDR1 MGHDK and CDR2 SYGVNS. CDR3: CASAPGGTDTQYF. The DNA of the CDR3 is TGTGCCAGCGCCCCAGGAGGCACAGATACGCAGTATTTT.

Only a few counts were recorded for this clonotype. The chain employs TRBV4-1 and TRBJ1-2; the D is unclear. CDR3 length equals 13 residues. V shed 0 bases and J shed 2 bases, with 4 bases lying between them. CDR1 is MGHRA, CDR2 YSYEKL, per germline. The CDR3 DNA sequence: TGCGCCAGCAGCCAAGAAGGGAACTATGGCTACACCTTC. Its translation is CASSQEGNYGYTF.

The rearrangement joins TRBV29-1 to TRBJ2-5; D not certain. V was pared by 6 bases and J by 0 bases, with 14 bases between. Germline CDR1 and CDR2: SQVTM and ANQGSEA. This CDR3 spans 14 amino acids. Here the CDR3 DNA reads TGCAGCGTCCCCTCCCCAGTAGACCAAGAGACCCAGTACTTC. Amino acid sequence: CSVPSPVDQETQYF.

The sample holds many counts of this clonotype. The chain links TRBV7-9 to TRBJ2-1; D is perhaps TRBD2 (5 bases). Trimming pared 1 base from V and 9 bases from J, leaving 10 bases between. Looked up from germline, CDR1 is SEHNR and CDR2 is FQNEAQ (reference sequence). The CDR3 spans 13 residues. The CDR3 sequence: CASSLESSSEQFF. The CDR3 DNA reads as TGTGCCAGCAGCTTAGAGTCTAGCAGTGAGCAGTTCTTC.

The rearrangement uses TRBV3-1 and TRBJ2-5; tentative D call: TRBD1 (6 bases). CDR1 is LGHDT and CDR2 is YNNKEL in the germline V gene (reference sequence). This CDR3 is 15 amino acids long. Trimming left V 0 bases short and J 5 bases short, with 13 bases between. CDR3 residues: CASSQDGGQWETQYF. In DNA, the CDR3 is TGTGCCAGCAGCCAAGATGGGGGACAATGGGAGACCCAGTACTTC.

There are many counts of this clonotype. The chain carries TRBV7-9 and TRBJ2-7; D remains ambiguous. Trimming stripped 5 bases from V and 3 bases from J, with 11 bases between. This CDR3 comprises 13 residues. Germline assignment: CDR1 SEHNR and CDR2 FQNEAQ (reference sequence). The CDR3 is CASSPTAIYEQYF. In nucleotides, the CDR3 is TGTGCCAGCAGCCCGACTGCCATCTACGAGCAGTACTTC.

The chain couples TRBV27 to TRBJ2-3, with TRBD2 as a possible D gene (6 bases). Germline V CDR1 and CDR2: MNHEY, SMNVEV (reference sequence). This CDR3 is built from 18 residues. The V end lost 6 bases, the J end lost 2 bases, and 24 bases lay between the germline ends. The CDR3 DNA reads as TGTGCCAGCAGCCGCACCGGGCCCGGGACTGCTTACACAGATACGCAGTATTTT. It encodes CASSRTGPGTAYTDTQYF.

The chain has TRBV7-8 and TRBJ2-1; TRBD1 agrees at 7 bases. Germline values: CDR1 SGHVS, CDR2 FQNEAQ. The V gene end was trimmed by 1 base and the J gene end by 0 bases; junction bases not matched to a gene: 6. The CDR3 consists of 17 residues. CDR3 region: CASSLEGAGLSYNEQFF. The CDR3 coding sequence is TGTGCCAGCAGCTTAGAGGGGGCGGGCCTCTCCTACAATGAGCAGTTCTTC. The full variable domain, with the rest looked up from reference TRBV7-8 and TRBJ2-1, is GAGVSQSPRYKVAKRGQDVALRCDPISGHVSLFWYQQALGQGPEFLTYFQNEAQLDKSGLPSDRFFAERPEGSVSTLKIQRTQQEDSAVYLCASSLEGAGLSYNEQFFGPGTRLTVL.

The DNA for the CDR3 is TGTGCCTGGAGTGACGGGGTTTGGGGAACAGATACGCAGTATTTT. Protein sequence: CAWSDGVWGTDTQYF. This chain joins TRBV30 and TRBJ2-3; D may be TRBD2 (5 bases). V was shortened by 1 base and J by 3 bases, with 14 bases between the two germline ends. CDR1 and CDR2 (germline): GTSNPN, SVGIG (reference sequence). This CDR3 has 15 residues.

J is TRBJ2-7 and V is TRBV30, with 7 bases fitting TRBD2. The CDR3 length is 14 residues. Germline CDR1 and CDR2: GTSNPN and SVGIG (reference sequence). V lost 3 bases to trimming and J lost 5 bases; unmatched junction nucleotides: 10. As DNA, the CDR3 is TGTGCCTGGAGAATTGGAGTGGGAGGGGACGAGCAGTACTTC. Translated: CAWRIGVGGDEQYF.

The chain joins TRBV3-1 to TRBJ1-1; D uncertain. The CDR3 length is 11 residues. Germline values: CDR1 LGHDT, CDR2 YNNKEL (reference sequence). V was pared by 0 bases and J by 11 bases, with 7 bases between. DNA for the CDR3: TGTGCCAGCAGCCAAGAAGCTAGCGCTTTCTTT. It translates to CASSQEASAFF.

This clonotype was recorded many times. The rearrangement links TRBV2 to TRBJ2-2; 7 bases map to TRBD1. Trimming at V came to 6 bases and at J to 6 bases, leaving 4 bases not matched to a gene. Germline V lookup: CDR1 SNHLY, CDR2 FYNNEI. CDR3 length equals 13 residues. CDR3 DNA sequence: TGTGCCAGCAGCCCTGACAGGGCCGGGGAGCTGTTTTTT. It codes for CASSPDRAGELFF.

The chain recombines TRBV7-2 with TRBJ2-2; D possibly corresponds to TRBD2 (8 bases). CDR1 and CDR2 from the germline V gene are SGHTA and FQGNSA. This CDR3 has 16 residues. V was pared by 5 bases and J by 4 bases, with 17 bases between. The CDR3 DNA reads TGTGCCAGCAGCGTTACGACAGGGACTAGCACCGGGGAGCTGTTTTTT. Its translation: CASSVTTGTSTGELFF. Based on the CDR3 plus reference TRBV7-2 and TRBJ2-2, the full variable domain is GAGVSQSPSNKVTEKGKDVELRCDPISGHTALYWYRQSLGQGLEFLIYFQGNSAPDKSGLPSDRFSAERTGGSVSTLTIQRTQQEDSAVYLCASSVTTGTSTGELFFGEGSRLTVL.

In this sample, this clonotype turned up many times. V usage is TRBV24-1 and J usage is TRBJ2-3; D not certain. Trimming removed 3 bases at V and 5 bases at J, with 5 bases between. The CDR3 covers 12 residues. The germline V gene has CDR1 KGHDR and CDR2 SFDVKD. The CDR3 loop reads CATSDLEDTQYF. The CDR3 DNA is TGTGCCACCAGTGATCTGGAAGATACGCAGTATTTT.

This clonotype was seen repeatedly, ten times or more. This chain uses TRBV20-1 with TRBJ2-3; D tentatively fits TRBD1 or TRBD2 (5 bases each). The CDR3 has 14 amino acids. Trimming left V 0 bases short and J 3 bases short, with 10 bases between. Looked up from germline, CDR1 is DFQATT and CDR2 is SNEGSKA (reference sequence). The CDR3 bases are TGCAGTGCTAGAGATGGGGGTGGTACAGATACGCAGTATTTT. Protein sequence: CSARDGGGTDTQYF.

This clonotype appeared many times. This rearrangement joins TRBV24-1 to TRBJ2-3, with TRBD2 as a possible D gene (5 bases). Trimming shortened V by 5 bases and J by 6 bases, and 11 bases separated the two germline ends. Germline assignment: CDR1 KGHDR and CDR2 SFDVKD. The CDR3 totals 13 residues. In nucleotides, the CDR3 is TGTGCCACCAGTGCGGGGTTCGGTGATACGCAGTATTTT. As protein: CATSAGFGDTQYF.

This clonotype was recorded a few times. The rearrangement links TRBV12-3 or TRBV12-4 to TRBJ1-1, with D uncertain. Trimming pared 5 bases from V and 7 bases from J, leaving 11 bases between. The CDR3 runs to 12 residues. The CDR3 nucleotides read TGTGCCAGCAGTCCCGACCCGGTTGAAGCTTTCTTT. It codes for CASSPDPVEAFF.

The chain combines TRBV14 with TRBJ2-2, with D possibly matching TRBD2 (6 bases). V was clipped by 4 bases and J by 6 bases, with 12 bases between them. The CDR3 totals 14 residues. Germline V gene sequence: CDR1 SGHDN, CDR2 FVKESK. The DNA for the CDR3 is TGTGCCAGCAGCCCACAAGGCGGGGCCGGGGAGCTGTTTTTT. This codes for CASSPQGGAGELFF.

The genes are TRBV25-1 and TRBJ2-3, with D perhaps matching TRBD1 or TRBD2 (5 bases each). Germline CDR1 reads MGHDK; CDR2 reads SYGVNS. There are 13 residues in the CDR3. The V and J ends lost 6 bases and 2 bases respectively, with 9 bases between them. CDR3: CASRGDYTDTQYF. CDR3 bases: TGTGCCAGCAGGGGGGATTACACAGATACGCAGTATTTT.

Many counts were recorded for this clonotype. The chain combines TRBV24-1 with TRBJ2-1, with 8 bases aligning to TRBD2. The CDR3 spans 16 residues. The ends lost 6 bases at V and 4 bases at J; junction bases unmatched: 10. Germline V CDR1 and CDR2: KGHDR, SFDVKD. The chain's CDR3 is CATSPASGSKYNEQFF. The CDR3 DNA is TGTGCCACCAGTCCGGCGAGCGGGAGTAAGTACAATGAGCAGTTCTTC.

The chain uses TRBV7-7 and TRBJ2-6, with 7 nucleotides matching TRBD1. The CDR3 is 16 residues long. From germline, CDR1 is SSHAT and CDR2 FNYEAQ (reference sequence). Trimming removed 5 bases from V and 0 bases from J; junction bases left unmatched: 4. As DNA, the CDR3 is TGTGCCAGCAGCGGACAGGCTGACTCTGGGGCCAACGTCCTGACTTTC. The encoded protein is CASSGQADSGANVLTF.

This rearrangement joins TRBV20-1 to TRBJ2-2, with 8 bases identical to TRBD2. V was clipped by 0 bases and J by 5 bases; unmatched bases: 8. CDR3 size: 16 residues. Germline loops: CDR1 DFQATT, CDR2 SNEGSKA (reference sequence). The CDR3 DNA follows: TGCAGTGCTAGAGATTCGAGCGGGGGAGAAACCGGGGAGCTGTTTTTT. Encoded protein: CSARDSSGGETGELFF.

The chain couples TRBV5-1 to TRBJ2-2; 9 nucleotides align to TRBD1. With 9 bases clipped from V and 4 bases from J, the junction kept 10 bases outside the gene matches. This CDR3 has 15 amino acids. Germline CDR1 SGHRS, CDR2 YFSETQ. The CDR3 sequence is CATTGTGSRTGELFF. CDR3 DNA: TGCGCCACGACCGGGACAGGGAGTCGCACCGGGGAGCTGTTTTTT.

The sample holds a few counts of this clonotype. The chain recombines TRBV7-2 with TRBJ2-2; no reliable D call. This CDR3 has 12 amino acids. The V gene lost 3 bases and the J gene lost 4 bases, with 3 bases spanning the gap. Germline CDR1 reads SGHTA; CDR2 reads FQGNSA. In DNA, the CDR3 is TGTGCCAGCAGCTTCTTCACCGGGGAGCTGTTTTTT. This translates into CASSFFTGELFF.

This clonotype has just a few counts. The chain has TRBV28 and TRBJ2-1; 7 bases align to TRBD2. With 6 bases clipped from V and 12 bases from J, the junction kept 8 bases outside the gene matches. This CDR3 is built from 12 residues. Germline values: CDR1 MDHEN, CDR2 SYDVKM. The CDR3 protein is CASSPNGRTQFF. The CDR3 coding sequence is TGTGCCAGCAGCCCCAACGGGAGGACGCAGTTCTTC.